The 7 T cell receptor beta chains below were found in one sample sequenced in a study of blood T cells in healthy people across ages. It was with a sample-barcoded 5' primer and a J-beta primer mix that a second PCR of roughly 7 to 12 cycles was run. TCRdb ran MiXCR on the 5' RACE reads and lists one entry per CDR3 protein. Of roughly 2 million distinct CDR3 sequences in the sample, roughly 50% were seen once. The sequencing sample was made of blood. The origin of the receptors is a woman in her thirties or forties in good health.

This clonotype was seen a handful of times. V gene TRBV29-1 combines with J gene TRBJ2-3; tentative D call: TRBD2 (6 bases). The CDR3 loop spans 14 amino acids. Germline CDR1 is SQVTM and CDR2 is ANQGSEA. Deletions cut 7 bases from V and 2 bases from J, with 16 bases between. This CDR3 reads CSASGGALTDTQYF. The DNA for the CDR3 is TGCAGCGCCTCCGGGGGAGCGCTCACAGATACGCAGTATTTT.

V usage is TRBV4-1 and J usage is TRBJ1-2, with D possibly being TRBD1 (5 bases). The CDR3 has 16 amino acids. Germline V gene data show CDR1 as MGHRA and CDR2 as YSYEKL. Between the trimmed V and J ends, which lost 4 bases and 4 bases, there was a span of 19 bases. CDR3 DNA sequence: TGCGCCAGCAGCCTCGAAGGGGACGTGTCGGTCTATGGCTACACCTTC. It yields the protein CASSLEGDVSVYGYTF.

This clonotype showed up just a few times. This chain joins TRBV7-9 and TRBJ2-7; weak D call: TRBD2 (5 bases). The J call may not be correct, given that the DNA end is closer to TRBJ2-5. The CDR3 covers 15 residues. The germline gives CDR1 SEHNR, CDR2 FQNEAQ (reference sequence). CDR3 protein: CASSVGGSREETQYF. The CDR3 DNA is TGTGCCAGCAGCGTAGGTGGGAGCAGAGAAGAGACCCAGTACTTC.

For the CDR3, the DNA is TGTGCCAGCAGGGATAGACCGGATACGCAGTATTTT. Its protein product is CASRDRPDTQYF. V and J are TRBV6-2 or TRBV6-3 and TRBJ2-3; D gene ambiguous. CDR3 size: 12 residues. Germline V lookup: CDR1 MNHEY, CDR2 SVGEGT. V dropped 6 bases and J dropped 6 bases, with 10 bases sitting between them.

The chain employs TRBV5-1 and TRBJ1-4; tentative D call: TRBD1 (5 bases). The germline V and J ends were trimmed by 5 bases and 6 bases, with 17 bases remaining between them. From germline, CDR1 is SGHRS and CDR2 YFSETQ. The CDR3 covers 15 residues. CDR3 coding DNA: TGCGCCAGCAGGCGGATTCTTGGGGACGATGAAAAACTGTTTTTT. Translation gives CASRRILGDDEKLFF.

This clonotype was seen a handful of times. V gene TRBV7-3 combines with J gene TRBJ2-3; tentative D call: TRBD1 (6 bases). The CDR3 spans 14 residues. V was pared by 5 bases and J by 6 bases, with 15 bases between. CDR1 is SGHTA, CDR2 FQGTGA, per germline. The CDR3 sequence: CASSPNRVEDTQYF. The CDR3 DNA is TGTGCCAGCAGCCCTAACAGGGTGGAGGATACGCAGTATTTT.

The V gene is TRBV28, the J gene TRBJ2-5; perhaps D is TRBD1 or TRBD2 (6 bases each). V shed 1 base and J shed 11 bases, with 23 bases lying between them. Germline V gene sequence: CDR1 MDHEN, CDR2 SYDVKM. This CDR3 spans 16 amino acids. CDR3 residues: CASSLSGRGPANEQYF. In DNA, the CDR3 is TGTGCCAGCAGTTTATCTGGCCGGGGGCCGGCCAATGAGCAGTACTTC.